The 24 T cell receptor beta chains reported below all come from one sample, sequenced in a study of blood T cells in healthy people across ages. Through a sample-barcoded 5' primer and a J-beta primer mix, a second PCR was run for about 7 to 12 cycles. TCRdb used MiXCR to reprocess the 5' RACE reads, holding one entry per CDR3 protein. The sample carries approximately 800,000 distinct CDR3 sequences, about 26% recorded once. The data also belong to a second study, concerning T cells of mothers and their children.

Sequencing input: blood. These receptors came from a boy younger than 18 in good health.

This clonotype was recorded a few times. This rearrangement joins TRBV7-7 to TRBJ2-1, with 7 nucleotides matching TRBD1. Germline loops: CDR1 SSHAT, CDR2 FNYEAQ (reference sequence). CDR3 length: 15 amino acids. V lost 5 bases to trimming and J lost 5 bases; unmatched junction nucleotides: 9. CDR3 residues: CASSPGPGTDNEQFF. CDR3 DNA sequence: TGTGCCAGCAGCCCAGGACCAGGGACAGACAATGAGCAGTTCTTC.

This rearrangement joins TRBV29-1 to TRBJ1-2; 9 bases line up with TRBD1. Germline V gene sequence: CDR1 SQVTM, CDR2 ANQGSEA. This CDR3 is built from 14 residues. The ends lost 3 bases at V and 2 bases at J; junction bases unmatched: 4. CDR3: CSVEGQGDNYGYTF. In nucleotides, the CDR3 is TGCAGCGTTGAGGGACAGGGCGACAACTATGGCTACACCTTC.

The V call is TRBV6-6, the J call TRBJ2-2, with D possibly matching TRBD1 (5 bases). CDR1 is MNHNY and CDR2 is SVGAGI in the germline V gene (reference sequence). There are 15 residues in the CDR3. Between the trimmed V and J ends, which lost 4 bases and 1 base, there was a span of 10 bases. The CDR3 sequence: CASSSNTGNTGELFF. The CDR3 DNA is TGTGCCAGCAGTTCCAATACAGGGAACACCGGGGAGCTGTTTTTT.

The chain couples TRBV5-1 to TRBJ1-4; D call uncertain. Germline V gene lookup returns CDR1 SGHRS and CDR2 YFSETQ. Trimming left V 0 bases short and J 5 bases short, with 8 bases between. The CDR3 spans 14 residues. CDR3 nucleotides: TGCGCCAGCAGCTTGGCCCCAGAGAATGAAAAACTGTTTTTT. It codes for CASSLAPENEKLFF.

This clonotype was recorded only once. The genes are TRBV2 and TRBJ1-2, with D uncertain. This CDR3 comprises 13 residues. V was cut by 7 bases and J by 4 bases, with 13 bases left in between. Germline-derived CDR1 and CDR2 are SNHLY and FYNNEI. CDR3 sequence (DNA): TGTGCCAGCAAGAACACAGATTTCTATGGCTACACCTTC. This gives the protein CASKNTDFYGYTF.

The chain recombines TRBV29-1 with TRBJ2-1; possible D gene TRBD2, 6 bases. The germline CDR1 and CDR2 sequences are SQVTM and ANQGSEA. V was trimmed by 5 bases and J by 1 base, leaving 18 bases between them. This CDR3 contains 16 residues. CDR3 in amino acids: CSVHAEGRDSYNEQFF. In nucleotides, the CDR3 is TGCAGCGTTCATGCGGAGGGTCGGGATTCCTACAATGAGCAGTTCTTC.

This clonotype came up a few times. This chain joins TRBV9 and TRBJ1-1; D might be TRBD1 (6 bases). The germline V and J ends were trimmed by 5 bases and 1 base, with 18 bases remaining between them. The CDR3 has 16 residues. Germline V CDR1 and CDR2: SGDLS, YYNGEE. In nucleotides, the CDR3 is TGTGCCAGCAGAAAACTACAGGGATGGGCGAACACTGAAGCTTTCTTT. Its translation is CASRKLQGWANTEAFF.

CDR3 sequence (DNA): TGTGCTAGTGCTGAGGGTTGGGAGCAGTACTTC. This sequence encodes CASAEGWEQYF. The V gene is TRBV12-5, the J gene TRBJ2-5; possible D gene TRBD2, 5 bases. The CDR3 extends over 11 amino acids. Germline CDR1 is LGHNT and CDR2 is FRNRAP. Trimming took 7 bases from V and 11 from J, leaving 14 bases between them.

The chain employs TRBV7-8 and TRBJ1-1; no firm D call. The CDR3 runs to 15 residues. Germline-derived CDR1 and CDR2 are SGHVS and FQNEAQ. V lost 5 bases, J lost 0 bases, and 13 bases lay in between. Written as DNA, the CDR3 is TGTGCCAGCAGCCACTCGGACGGAATGAACACTGAAGCTTTCTTT. The encoded protein is CASSHSDGMNTEAFF. Full variable domain (rest looked up from reference TRBV7-8 and TRBJ1-1): GAGVSQSPRYKVAKRGQDVALRCDPISGHVSLFWYQQALGQGPEFLTYFQNEAQLDKSGLPSDRFFAERPEGSVSTLKIQRTQQEDSAVYLCASSHSDGMNTEAFFGQGTRLTVV.

This chain links TRBV10-3 with TRBJ2-7; TRBD1 might be the D (6 bases). V was shortened by 3 bases and J by 3 bases, with 15 bases between the two germline ends. This CDR3 region has 15 residues. Per germline, CDR1 ENHRY and CDR2 SYGVKD. The CDR3 bases are TGTGCCATCAGTGATGCCGATGGGACATACTACGAGCAGTACTTC. This gives the protein CAISDADGTYYEQYF.

This clonotype was seen a handful of times. The chain links TRBV3-1 to TRBJ2-5; 7 nucleotides align to TRBD1. The CDR3 is 14 amino acids. V was pared by 2 bases and J by 4 bases, with 4 bases of the junction left unmatched. In germline, CDR1 is LGHDT, CDR2 YNNKEL (reference sequence). The CDR3 bases are TGTGCCAGCAGCCAAAAAGGGGGCGGAGAGACCCAGTACTTC. Translating gives CASSQKGGGETQYF.

The rearrangement joins TRBV7-9 to TRBJ2-5; no definite D call. Trimming pared 0 bases from V and 8 bases from J, leaving 16 bases between. In germline, CDR1 is SEHNR, CDR2 FQNEAQ (reference sequence). The CDR3 length is 15 residues. The CDR3 is CASSLAQAPGETQYF. CDR3 bases: TGTGCCAGCAGCTTAGCCCAGGCCCCGGGTGAAACCCAGTACTTC.

The rearrangement links TRBV7-3 to TRBJ1-1; D call uncertain. Trimming removed 3 bases at V and 3 bases at J, with 8 bases between. Germline lookup yields CDR1 SGHTA and CDR2 FQGTGA. There are 13 residues in the CDR3. CDR3 loop: CASSLNPDTEAFF. The CDR3 coding sequence is TGTGCCAGCAGCTTGAACCCGGACACTGAAGCTTTCTTT.

The rearrangement joins TRBV5-5 to TRBJ2-1; tentatively, D is TRBD2 (6 bases). V was trimmed by 2 bases and J by 7 bases, leaving 16 bases between them. The V gene's germline CDR1 is SGHKS and CDR2 YYEKEE (reference sequence). The CDR3 has 15 amino acids. This CDR3 is CASSFGLGGGNEQFF. The CDR3, as DNA: TGTGCCAGCAGCTTCGGACTGGGAGGAGGGAATGAGCAGTTCTTC.

This clonotype has more than one count but fewer than ten. V and J are TRBV29-1 and TRBJ2-5; maybe TRBD1 (5 bases). The closer fit of TRBJ2-6 to the DNA end suggests the J call may be wrong. CDR1 is SQVTM, CDR2 ANQGSEA, per germline. CDR3 length: 16 residues. The CDR3 protein is CSVEKGVNSGANVLTF. As DNA, the CDR3 is TGCAGCGTTGAGAAAGGGGTTAACTCTGGGGCCAACGTCCTGACTTTC.

The chain uses TRBV12-3 or TRBV12-4 and TRBJ2-1; D perhaps matches TRBD2 (5 bases). The CDR3 consists of 16 residues. V was clipped by 4 bases and J by 0 bases, with 13 bases between them. CDR3 loop: CASSSRVGSSYNEQFF. The DNA for the CDR3 is TGTGCCAGCAGTTCGCGAGTGGGGAGCTCCTACAATGAGCAGTTCTTC.

This clonotype has only a few counts. The gene calls are TRBV12-3 or TRBV12-4 and TRBJ2-2; the D gene is possibly TRBD2 (6 bases). V shed 5 bases and J shed 5 bases, with 18 bases lying between them. The CDR3 runs to 16 residues. The DNA of the CDR3 is TGTGCCAGCAGTCGCCGGGCCCTTGCGGGGACCGGGGAGCTGTTTTTT. As protein: CASSRRALAGTGELFF.

The chain recombines TRBV12-3 or TRBV12-4 with TRBJ1-1, with TRBD1 identical over 7 bases. The CDR3 consists of 16 residues. V shed 4 bases, J shed 3 bases, and the junction held 11 bases outside the gene matches. The CDR3 protein is CASSWGQTFTDTEAFF. DNA of the CDR3: TGTGCCAGCAGTTGGGGACAGACTTTCACGGACACTGAAGCTTTCTTT.

In this sample, this clonotype turned up a few times. The CDR3 DNA is TGTGCCAGCAGCCCAACCGACAGGGGGCTCTGGGCCAACGTCCTGACTTTC. This sequence encodes CASSPTDRGLWANVLTF. V gene TRBV5-5 combines with J gene TRBJ2-6, with 10 bases fitting TRBD1. CDR1 is SGHKS, CDR2 YYEKEE, per germline (reference sequence). The CDR3 contains 17 residues. The V and J ends lost 4 bases and 5 bases, in that order; junction bases with no gene match: 9.

The J gene is TRBJ2-7, the V gene TRBV27; TRBD1 matches 8 bases. In germline, CDR1 is MNHEY, CDR2 SMNVEV (reference sequence). Unmatched junction bases numbered 5, after V lost 2 bases and J lost 2 bases. The CDR3 totals 15 residues. Written as DNA, the CDR3 is TGTGCCAGCAGTTTAGCCGGGACAGGCCCCTACGAGCAGTACTTC. Its translation is CASSLAGTGPYEQYF.

The rearrangement joins TRBV5-6 to TRBJ2-7; 9 bases fit TRBD1. With V trimmed by 4 bases and J by 3 bases, 5 bases remained unmatched. The CDR3 length is 14 residues. CDR1 and CDR2 (germline): SGHDT, YYEEEE. CDR3 amino acids: CASSPGQGIYEQYF. For the CDR3, the DNA is TGTGCCAGCAGCCCTGGACAGGGGATCTACGAGCAGTACTTC.

The chain is built from TRBV6-1 and TRBJ1-5, with D possibly matching TRBD1 (5 bases). The CDR3 is 15 amino acids. From germline, CDR1 is MNHNS and CDR2 SASEGT. Trimming pared 4 bases from V and 5 bases from J, leaving 15 bases between. CDR3 sequence: CASSAHEGSYQPQHF. CDR3 bases: TGTGCCAGCAGTGCCCACGAGGGGTCCTATCAGCCCCAGCATTTT.

The CDR3 loop reads CAAGGGYGYTF. The CDR3 DNA sequence: TGTGCCGCGGGAGGGGGCTATGGCTACACCTTC. The chain links TRBV10-3 to TRBJ1-2, with D possibly being TRBD1 (6 bases). The V end was cut by 11 bases, the J end by 4 bases, with 11 bases between. CDR3 length equals 11 residues. Germline V gene data show CDR1 as ENHRY and CDR2 as SYGVKD.

This clonotype has a handful of counts. The rearrangement links TRBV20-1 to TRBJ2-5; TRBD1 is a possible D gene (6 bases). Matching the DNA end better, TRBJ2-1 makes the J call doubtful. This CDR3 spans 13 amino acids. Germline V lookup: CDR1 DFQATT, CDR2 SNEGSKA (reference sequence). This CDR3 is CSANRDTYNEQFF. The CDR3 coding sequence is TGCAGTGCTAACCGGGACACGTACAATGAGCAGTTCTTC.